Below, one T cell receptor beta chain is given with its context. What it binds is not known. With 1 base removed from V and 8 bases from J, the gap between germline ends came to 11 bases. Germline V CDR1 and CDR2: SGHVS, FNYEAQ. The CDR3 sequence is 13 residues long. Template material for TCR beta VDJ and CDR3 profiling consisted of genomic DNA. TCRdb re-called the reads through MiXCR, storing one row per CDR3 protein. The profile shows about 190,000 distinct CDR3 sequences, approximately 49% of them singletons. The data were taken from a study of CD8+CD57+ T cells in acquired aplastic anemia. Looking at the study overall: Yields of DNA that came from sorted CD4+ and CD8+ cells averaged approximately 3.2 ug. Mean read depth for CD4+ cells from healthy donors was 9.5 million to 13 million. Study-level findings and limits: Patients versus controls showed no significant CD8+ Simpson's diversity difference.

J is TRBJ1-2 and V is TRBV7-6; tentative D call: TRBD1 (5 bases). This receptor was taken from a human donor in good health, serving as a control. Material for sequencing was sorted CD4+, CD8+, or CD8+CD57+ T cells (not recorded which) from PBMCs. CDR3 in amino acids: CASSLGREGGYTF. Written as DNA, the CDR3 is TGTGCCAGCAGCTTAGGCAGGGAGGGCGGCTACACCTTC.